A single sample gave rise to the 19 T cell receptor beta chains below, sequenced in a study of T cells expressing NK-cell markers. Each CDR3 protein gets one entry in TCRdb, which reprocessed the 5' RACE reads and gives no DNA. The sample holds 300,000 to 500,000 distinct CDR3 sequences. Sequencing was carried out using blood T cells: a sorted CD56 or NKG2C T cell subset, CD4+ or CD8+ T cells, or bulk PBMC T cells (not recorded which). Every receptor here comes from a woman in her forties or fifties in good health.

This chain links TRBV12-3 or TRBV12-4 with TRBJ2-5. This CDR3 region has 12 residues. This CDR3 reads CASSLTGETQYF.

This chain links TRBV14 with TRBJ2-3; TCRdb reports TRBD2, a call that lacks DNA to check it against. Germline CDR1 reads SGHDN; CDR2 reads FVKESK. There are 15 residues in the CDR3. The CDR3 spells CASSRLAGVTDTQYF.

The chain employs TRBV12-3 or TRBV12-4 and TRBJ2-5; no DNA is available, so the TRBD1 call from TCRdb remains unchecked. The CDR3 has 16 amino acids. The CDR3 protein is CASSLRGGGYRETQYF.

V usage is TRBV6-2 or TRBV6-3 and J usage is TRBJ2-2. Germline CDR1 reads MNHEY; CDR2 reads SVGEGT. There are 14 residues in the CDR3. CDR3: CASSYSEATGELFF.

The chain combines TRBV11-2 with TRBJ2-5; there is no DNA to check the TCRdb D call of TRBD1. CDR1 and CDR2 from the germline V gene are SGHAT and FQNNGV. CDR3 length: 16 amino acids. This CDR3 reads CASSLLHRGRLETQYF.

The chain combines TRBV29-1 with TRBJ2-3; TCRdb names TRBD2, which stays unverified in the absence of DNA. The CDR3 totals 20 residues. Germline-derived CDR1 and CDR2 are SQVTM and ANQGSEA. The CDR3 spells CSVEDSGLAGEVWVTDTQYF.

The chain joins TRBV12-3 or TRBV12-4 to TRBJ2-5; TCRdb names TRBD2, which stays unverified in the absence of DNA. The CDR3 is 14 residues long. CDR3 amino acids: CASGTGTSWETQYF.

The V gene is TRBV4-1, the J gene TRBJ1-4; with no DNA, the TCRdb D assignment of TRBD1 cannot be verified. Germline CDR1 and CDR2: MGHRA and YSYEKL. The CDR3 length is 14 residues. CDR3 loop: CASSQDSLNQGLFF.

The chain combines TRBV20-1 with TRBJ2-1; TCRdb picks TRBD1, but there is no DNA to check that call. The CDR3 extends over 12 amino acids. Germline V gene sequence: CDR1 DFQATT, CDR2 SNEGSKA (reference sequence). The CDR3 sequence is CSATITGGGQFF.

J is TRBJ2-5 and V is TRBV3-1; TCRdb designates TRBD2, a call that cannot be tested without DNA. CDR1 and CDR2 (germline): LGHDT, YNNKEL (reference sequence). The CDR3 runs 17 residues. The CDR3 reads CASSQVAGTSGRETQYF.

The chain employs TRBV5-5 and TRBJ1-1. CDR1 and CDR2 (germline): SGHKS, YYEKEE (reference sequence). The length of the CDR3 is 15 residues. This chain's CDR3 is CASSLARAGNTEAFF.

V is TRBV19 and J is TRBJ1-1; TCRdb lists TRBD1, though no DNA is available to test this call. The V gene's germline CDR1 is LNHDA and CDR2 SQIVND (reference sequence). CDR3 size: 11 residues. Here the CDR3 reads CASEQGTEAFF.

The chain employs TRBV3-1 and TRBJ2-1; checking the TCRdb D call of TRBD2 is not possible without DNA. This CDR3 has 12 residues. Per germline, CDR1 LGHDT and CDR2 YNNKEL (reference sequence). Here the CDR3 reads CASEEGTGQQFF.

The chain uses TRBV3-1 and TRBJ1-1. CDR3 length: 18 amino acids. The germline gives CDR1 LGHDT, CDR2 YNNKEL (reference sequence). CDR3 amino acids: CASSPVGSRGTRDTEAFF. The variable domain in full, with the rest retrieved from reference TRBV3-1 and TRBJ1-1, is DTAVSQTPKYLVTQMGNDKSIKCEQNLGHDTMYWYKQDSKKFLKIMFSYNNKELIINETVPNRFSPKSPDKAHLNLHINSLELGDSAVYFCASSPVGSRGTRDTEAFFGQGTRLTVV.

The gene calls are TRBV7-9 and TRBJ2-5; lacking DNA, the TRBD1 call made by TCRdb goes unchecked. Germline V gene data show CDR1 as SEHNR and CDR2 as FQNEAQ (reference sequence). This CDR3 is 16 amino acids long. Here the CDR3 reads CASSLAALGAQETQYF.

The chain has TRBV20-1 and TRBJ1-4; checking the TCRdb D call of TRBD1 is not possible without DNA. Looked up from germline, CDR1 is DFQATT and CDR2 is SNEGSKA (reference sequence). This CDR3 is built from 13 residues. The CDR3 protein is CSARDSGTEKLFF.

Here the CDR3 reads CAISEAAGGPYEQYF. The chain uses TRBV10-3 and TRBJ2-7; TCRdb's D call of TRBD1 is untestable without DNA. This CDR3 contains 15 residues. CDR1 and CDR2 from the germline V gene are ENHRY and SYGVKD.

This chain connects TRBV7-2 to TRBJ1-1; TCRdb names TRBD1, which stays unverified in the absence of DNA. The CDR3 has 15 amino acids. CDR1 and CDR2 (germline): SGHTA, FQGNSA. This CDR3 is CASSLVRVGGTEAFF. Full variable domain (outside the CDR3, taken from reference TRBV7-2 and TRBJ1-1): GAGVSQSPSNKVTEKGKDVELRCDPISGHTALYWYRQSLGQGLEFLIYFQGNSAPDKSGLPSDRFSAERTGGSVSTLTIQRTQQEDSAVYLCASSLVRVGGTEAFFGQGTRLTVV.

The chain has TRBV5-1 and TRBJ1-2. CDR1 and CDR2 (germline): SGHRS, YFSETQ. This CDR3 has 14 residues. This CDR3 is CASSLDGRNYGYTF. The entire variable domain, with the rest obtained from reference TRBV5-1 and TRBJ1-2, is as follows: KAGVTQTPRYLIKTRGQQVTLSCSPISGHRSVSWYQQTPGQGLQFLFEYFSETQRNKGNFPGRFSGRQFSNSRSEMNVSTLELGDSALYLCASSLDGRNYGYTFGSGTRLTVV.